These 18 T cell receptor beta chains originate from one sample sequenced in a study of cytomegalovirus exposure and HLA in healthy donors. The PCR was carried out with 60 Vbeta primers and 13 Jbeta primers. Some clones are missing from TCRdb's copy, which holds only in-frame ones; the method was immunoSEQ multiplex PCR. This repertoire shows about 170,000 clones, roughly 67% found once; its top ten account for approximately 5.6%. Sequences were obtained from PBMCs. These receptors all come from a woman in her late teens or twenties in good health and CMV-seropositive.

There are a few counts of this clone. The rearrangement links TRBV5-6 to TRBJ2-5; D is perhaps TRBD2 (5 bases). The CDR3 spans 13 residues. The germline V gene has CDR1 SGHDT and CDR2 YYEEEE. V gave up 4 bases and J gave up 5 bases, with 12 bases separating them. This CDR3 is CASSLRTVETQYF. DNA of the CDR3: TGTGCCAGCAGCCTTAGGACTGTGGAGACCCAGTACTTC.

The chain combines TRBV4-2 with TRBJ2-3; TRBD2 aligns across 12 bases. The CDR3 covers 16 residues. CDR1 LGHNA and CDR2 YNFKEQ come from the germline V gene. After removal of 1 base from V and 6 bases from J, the junction contained 5 bases not matched to a gene. The CDR3 is CASSQASGGALDTQYF. CDR3 nucleotide sequence: TGTGCCAGCAGCCAAGCTAGCGGGGGGGCCCTTGATACGCAGTATTTT.

This clone was seen more than once but under ten times. The V call is TRBV2, the J call TRBJ1-1; 11 bases fit TRBD1. V lost 3 bases to trimming and J lost 6 bases; unmatched junction nucleotides: 6. The germline V gene encodes CDR1 SNHLY and CDR2 FYNNEI. CDR3 length: 15 residues. Here the CDR3 DNA reads TGTGCCAGCAGTGATGGACAGGGGGCAAGCCCTGAAGCTTTCTTT. It encodes CASSDGQGASPEAFF. Variable domain in full (rest from reference TRBV2 and TRBJ1-1): EPEVTQTPSHQVTQMGQEVILRCVPISNHLYFYWYRQILGQKVEFLVSFYNNEISEKSEIFDDQFSVERPDGSNFTLKIRSTKLEDSAMYFCASSDGQGASPEAFFGQGTRLTVV.

V usage is TRBV5-6 and J usage is TRBJ2-7; D is possibly TRBD1 (6 bases). V lost 0 bases, J lost 1 base, and 11 bases lay in between. The length of the CDR3 is 15 residues. Germline V CDR1 and CDR2: SGHDT, YYEEEE. CDR3 in amino acids: CASSLGWDTSYEQYF. CDR3 bases: TGTGCCAGCAGCTTGGGGTGGGACACTTCCTACGAGCAGTACTTC.

In regard to this clone: This likely reflects a read error, since a far larger clone is one base away. V and J are TRBV29-1 and TRBJ1-1, with D possibly being TRBD1 (5 bases). The CDR3 sequence is 14 residues long. The V end was cut by 4 bases, the J end by 7 bases, with 19 bases between. The germline V gene has CDR1 SQVTM and CDR2 ANQGSEA. CDR3 sequence: CSVVGVGMHDEAFF. CDR3 coding DNA: TGCAGCGTTGTAGGGGTTGGGATGCACGATGAAGCTTTCTTT.

The DNA for the CDR3 is TGTGCCAGCAGCGTAGGGGACAGGGTAGATTACGAGCAGTACTTC. It specifies CASSVGDRVDYEQYF. The chain combines TRBV9 with TRBJ2-7; 9 bases fit TRBD1. Germline CDR1 is SGDLS and CDR2 is YYNGEE. The CDR3 runs 15 residues. J gave up 4 bases and V 0 bases, and 5 bases lay outside the gene matches.

The chain recombines TRBV19 with TRBJ2-3; a possible D gene is TRBD1 (5 bases). In germline, CDR1 is LNHDA, CDR2 SQIVND (reference sequence). The ends were cut back, 2 bases at V and 2 bases at J, with 23 bases in the middle. The CDR3 is 19 amino acids. CDR3 amino acids: CASSIRAAGRSPYTDTQYF. CDR3 bases: TGTGCCAGTAGTATAAGGGCGGCAGGGCGTTCTCCTTACACAGATACGCAGTATTTT.

The J gene is TRBJ2-2, the V gene TRBV28, with no clear D. Germline loops: CDR1 MDHEN, CDR2 SYDVKM. Trimming stripped 7 bases from V and 5 bases from J, with 17 bases between. The CDR3 length is 15 residues. The CDR3 here is CASTLGPKDTGELFF. DNA for the CDR3: TGTGCCAGCACCTTGGGCCCTAAGGATACCGGGGAGCTGTTTTTT. The full variable domain, in which reference TRBV28 and TRBJ2-2 provide the parts outside the CDR3, is DVKVTQSSRYLVKRTGEKVFLECVQDMDHENMFWYRQDPGLGLRLIYFSYDVKMKEKGDIPEGYSVSREKKERFSLILESASTNQTSMYLCASTLGPKDTGELFFGEGSRLTVL.

The chain carries TRBV9 and TRBJ2-6; TRBD1 aligns across 7 bases. V lost 2 bases, J lost 0 bases, and 11 bases stayed unmatched. Germline V lookup: CDR1 SGDLS, CDR2 YYNGEE. This CDR3 has 19 residues. The CDR3 DNA is TGTGCCAGCAGCGTCTTGACCGGGACAGCCTACTCTGGGGCCAACGTCCTGACTTTC. Its translation: CASSVLTGTAYSGANVLTF. Looking up the rest from reference TRBV9 and TRBJ2-6 gives the full variable domain: DSGVTQTPKHLITATGQRVTLRCSPRSGDLSVYWYQQSLDQGLQFLIQYYNGEERAKGNILERFSAQQFPDLHSELNLSSLELGDSALYFCASSVLTGTAYSGANVLTFGAGSRLTVL.

This clone has a handful of counts. This chain connects TRBV30 to TRBJ2-7; D is unresolved. CDR3 length: 11 residues. Per germline, CDR1 GTSNPN and CDR2 SVGIG (reference sequence). Between the trimmed V and J ends, which lost 6 bases and 6 bases, there was a span of 12 bases. As DNA, the CDR3 is TGTGCCTGTACAGAGTCGCGCGAGCAGTACTTC. It yields the protein CACTESREQYF.

This sequence joins TRBV7-9 and TRBJ2-7; perhaps TRBD1 as D (5 bases). The CDR3 contains 13 residues. The V end was cut by 3 bases, the J end by 6 bases, with 12 bases between. From germline, CDR1 is SEHNR and CDR2 FQNEAQ (reference sequence). The DNA for the CDR3 is TGTGCCAGCAGCTTGGACACCCTGGGCGAGCAGTACTTC. Its translation: CASSLDTLGEQYF.

This clone came up once. The chain links TRBV7-2 to TRBJ1-5, with a weak D call TRBD1 (6 bases). The germline CDR1 and CDR2 sequences are SGHTA and FQGNSA. This CDR3 comprises 15 residues. Between the trimmed V and J ends, which lost 5 bases and 3 bases, there was a span of 14 bases. Here the CDR3 DNA reads TGTGCCAGCAGCCCGGGACAAATAGACAATCAGCCCCAGCATTTT. Its translation is CASSPGQIDNQPQHF.

The V call is TRBV2, the J call TRBJ1-6; D might be TRBD1 (5 bases). Deletions cut 1 base from V and 3 bases from J, with 10 bases between. The germline V gene encodes CDR1 SNHLY and CDR2 FYNNEI. This CDR3 contains 16 residues. In nucleotides, the CDR3 is TGTGCCAGCAGTGAAGAGGGGCAGTTCTATAATTCACCCCTCCACTTT. This encodes CASSEEGQFYNSPLHF.

The chain has TRBV19 and TRBJ1-5, with 10 positions matching TRBD1. J gave up 6 bases and V 5 bases, and 7 bases lay outside the gene matches. From germline, CDR1 is LNHDA and CDR2 SQIVND (reference sequence). The CDR3 has 15 amino acids. The CDR3 loop is CASSVTGGYGQPQHF. The CDR3, as DNA: TGTGCCAGTAGTGTGACAGGGGGCTACGGTCAGCCCCAGCATTTT.

As for this clone: Germline is not matched at one junction end, which may reflect a read error. The chain carries TRBV7-9 and TRBJ1-5, with D unclear. The germline V gene encodes CDR1 SEHNR and CDR2 FQNEAQ (reference sequence). This CDR3 has 12 amino acids. The CDR3 region is CSSSFGIQPQHF. The CDR3 nucleotides are TGTTCCAGCAGCTTCGGGATTCAGCCCCAGCATTTT.

This clone was seen only a few times. J is TRBJ2-7 and V is TRBV7-2; 9 bases align to TRBD2. This CDR3 spans 15 amino acids. CDR1 is SGHTA and CDR2 is FQGNSA in the germline V gene. V lost 5 bases to trimming and J lost 4 bases; unmatched junction nucleotides: 9. As DNA, the CDR3 is TGTGCCAGCAGCATCGAGGCTAGCGGGGTGTACGAGCAGTACTTC. Its protein is CASSIEASGVYEQYF.

The genes are TRBV7-4 and TRBJ1-5; TRBD1 is a possible D gene (6 bases). Trimming left V 5 bases short and J 6 bases short, with 17 bases between. The CDR3 loop spans 15 amino acids. CDR1 SGHVT and CDR2 SQSDAQ come from the germline V gene. CDR3 sequence (DNA): TGTGCCAGCAGCCCTCTTGGGGGCGTAGGTCAGCCCCAGCATTTT. Protein product: CASSPLGGVGQPQHF.

This clone showed up just once. J is TRBJ2-3 and V is TRBV7-9, with TRBD2 identical over 9 bases. Looked up from germline, CDR1 is SEHNR and CDR2 is FQNEAQ (reference sequence). J gave up 3 bases and V 3 bases, and 7 bases lay outside the gene matches. This CDR3 contains 16 residues. The CDR3 protein is CASSFFAGLATDTQYF. The CDR3 nucleotides are TGTGCCAGCAGCTTCTTCGCGGGACTAGCAACAGATACGCAGTATTTT.